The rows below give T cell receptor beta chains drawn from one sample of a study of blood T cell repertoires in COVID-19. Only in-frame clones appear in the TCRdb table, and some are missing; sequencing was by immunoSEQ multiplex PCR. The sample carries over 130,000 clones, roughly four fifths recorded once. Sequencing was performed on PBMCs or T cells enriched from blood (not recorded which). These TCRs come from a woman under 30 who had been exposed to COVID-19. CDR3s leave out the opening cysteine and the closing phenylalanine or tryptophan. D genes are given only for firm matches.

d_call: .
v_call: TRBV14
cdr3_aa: ASSQRFYGYT

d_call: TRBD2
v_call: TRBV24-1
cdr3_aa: ATSDPSGSSGGVTNEQF

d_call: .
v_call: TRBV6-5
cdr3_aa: ASSYSSVYDYEQY

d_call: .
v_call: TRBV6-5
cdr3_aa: ASSYSNQGRTEAF

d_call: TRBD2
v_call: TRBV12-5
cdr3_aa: ASGLVLGGRGPNEQF

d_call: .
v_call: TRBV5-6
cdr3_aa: ASSSGGGEVAKNIQY

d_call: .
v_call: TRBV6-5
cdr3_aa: ASSLQGAGYNEQF

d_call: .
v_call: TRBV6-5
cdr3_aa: ASSYSGGNSPYGYT

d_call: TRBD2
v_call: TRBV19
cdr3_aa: ASSLTSGGSYEQY

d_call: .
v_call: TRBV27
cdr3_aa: ASSFGGSQPQH

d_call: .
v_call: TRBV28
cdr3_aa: ASSYTGSQQY

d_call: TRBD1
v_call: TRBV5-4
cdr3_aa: ASSPGQGLWDGYT

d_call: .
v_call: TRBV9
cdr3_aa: ASSVGPEGATYEQY